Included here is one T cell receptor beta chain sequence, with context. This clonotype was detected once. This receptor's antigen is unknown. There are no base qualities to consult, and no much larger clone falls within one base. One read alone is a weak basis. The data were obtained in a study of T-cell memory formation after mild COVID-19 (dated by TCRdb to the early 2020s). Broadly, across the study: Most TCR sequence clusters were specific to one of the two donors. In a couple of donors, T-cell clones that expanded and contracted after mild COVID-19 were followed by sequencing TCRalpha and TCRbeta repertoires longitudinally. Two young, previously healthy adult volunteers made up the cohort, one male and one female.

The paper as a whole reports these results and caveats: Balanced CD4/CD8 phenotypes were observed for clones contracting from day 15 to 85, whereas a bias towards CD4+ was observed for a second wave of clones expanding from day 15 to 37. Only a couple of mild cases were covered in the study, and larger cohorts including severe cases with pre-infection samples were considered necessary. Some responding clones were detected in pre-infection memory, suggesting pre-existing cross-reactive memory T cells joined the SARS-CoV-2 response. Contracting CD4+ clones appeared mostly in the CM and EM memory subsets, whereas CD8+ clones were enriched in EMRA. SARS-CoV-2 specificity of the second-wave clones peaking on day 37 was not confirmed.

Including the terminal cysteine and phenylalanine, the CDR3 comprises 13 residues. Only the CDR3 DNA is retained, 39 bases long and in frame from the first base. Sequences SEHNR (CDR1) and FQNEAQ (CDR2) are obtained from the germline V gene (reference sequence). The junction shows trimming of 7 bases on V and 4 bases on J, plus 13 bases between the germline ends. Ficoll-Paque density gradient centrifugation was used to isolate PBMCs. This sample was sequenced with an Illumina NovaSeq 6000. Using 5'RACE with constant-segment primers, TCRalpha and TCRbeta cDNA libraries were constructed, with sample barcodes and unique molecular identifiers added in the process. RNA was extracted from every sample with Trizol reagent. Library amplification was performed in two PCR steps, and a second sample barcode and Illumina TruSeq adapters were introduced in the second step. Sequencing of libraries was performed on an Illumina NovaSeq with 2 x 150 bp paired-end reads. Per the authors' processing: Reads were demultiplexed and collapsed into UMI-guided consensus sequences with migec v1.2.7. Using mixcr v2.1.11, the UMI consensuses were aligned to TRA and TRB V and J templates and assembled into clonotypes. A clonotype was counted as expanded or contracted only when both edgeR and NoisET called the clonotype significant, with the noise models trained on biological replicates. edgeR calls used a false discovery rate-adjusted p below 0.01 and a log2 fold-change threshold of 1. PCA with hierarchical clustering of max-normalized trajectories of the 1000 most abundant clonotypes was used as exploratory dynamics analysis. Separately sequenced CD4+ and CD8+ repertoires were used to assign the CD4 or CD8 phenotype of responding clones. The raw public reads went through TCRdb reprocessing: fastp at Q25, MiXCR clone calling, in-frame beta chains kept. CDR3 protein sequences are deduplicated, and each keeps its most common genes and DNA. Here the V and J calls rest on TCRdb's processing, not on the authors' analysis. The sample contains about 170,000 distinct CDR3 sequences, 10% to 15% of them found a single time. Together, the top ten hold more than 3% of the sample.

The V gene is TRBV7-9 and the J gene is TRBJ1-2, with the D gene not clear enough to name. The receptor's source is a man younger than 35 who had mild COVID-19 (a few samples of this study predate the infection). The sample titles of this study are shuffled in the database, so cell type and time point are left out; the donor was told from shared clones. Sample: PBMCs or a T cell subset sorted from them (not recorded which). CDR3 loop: CASNPQLGYGYTF. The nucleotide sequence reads TGTGCCAGCAACCCACAGTTGGGCTATGGCTACACCTTC.